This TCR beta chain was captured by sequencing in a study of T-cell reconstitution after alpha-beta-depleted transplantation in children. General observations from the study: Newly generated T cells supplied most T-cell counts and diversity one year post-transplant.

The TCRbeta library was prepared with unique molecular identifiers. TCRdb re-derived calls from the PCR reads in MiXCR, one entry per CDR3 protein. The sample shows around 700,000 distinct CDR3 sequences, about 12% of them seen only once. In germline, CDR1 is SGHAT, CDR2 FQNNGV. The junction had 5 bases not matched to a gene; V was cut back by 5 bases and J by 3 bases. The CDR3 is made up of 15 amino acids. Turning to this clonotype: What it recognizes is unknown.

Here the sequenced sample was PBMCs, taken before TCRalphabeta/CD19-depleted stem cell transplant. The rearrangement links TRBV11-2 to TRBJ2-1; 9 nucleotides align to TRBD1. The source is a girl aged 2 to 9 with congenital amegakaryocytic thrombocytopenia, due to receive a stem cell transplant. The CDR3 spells CASSPRQGGYNEQFF. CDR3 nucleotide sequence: TGTGCCAGCAGCCCAAGACAGGGGGGCTACAATGAGCAGTTCTTC.